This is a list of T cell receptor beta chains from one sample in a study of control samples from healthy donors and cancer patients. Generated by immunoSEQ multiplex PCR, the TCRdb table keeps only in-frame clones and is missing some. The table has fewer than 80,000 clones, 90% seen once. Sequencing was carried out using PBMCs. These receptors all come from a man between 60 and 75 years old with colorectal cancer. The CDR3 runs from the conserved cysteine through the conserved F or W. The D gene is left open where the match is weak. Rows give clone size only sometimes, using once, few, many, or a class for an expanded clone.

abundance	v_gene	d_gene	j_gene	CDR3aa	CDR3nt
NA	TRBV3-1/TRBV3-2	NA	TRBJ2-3	CASSPRTDTQYF	TGTGCCAGCAGCCCTAGAACAGATACGCAGTATTTT
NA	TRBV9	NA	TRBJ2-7	CASSVGGGFGYEQYF	TGTGCCAGCAGCGTAGGTGGAGGGTTTGGCTACGAGCAGTACTTC
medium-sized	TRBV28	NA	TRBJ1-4	CASTSAYLGEKLFF	TGTGCCAGCACCTCAGCCTATCTGGGTGAAAAACTGTTTTTT
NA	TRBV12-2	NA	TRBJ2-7	CASRLSWFLEGKEWEQYF	TGTGCAAGTCGCTTAAGTTGGTTCCTAGAGGGGAAAGAGTGGGAGCAGTACTTC
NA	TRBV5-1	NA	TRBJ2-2	CASSSVTVGTGELFF	TGCGCCAGCAGCTCCGTGACAGTCGGCACCGGGGAGCTGTTTTTT
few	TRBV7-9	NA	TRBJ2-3	CASSFMEGDTQYF	TGTGCCAGCAGCTTTATGGAGGGAGATACGCAGTATTTT
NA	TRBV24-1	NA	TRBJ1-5	CATSDSSGQPQHF	TGTGCCACCAGTGATTCCTCAGGGCAGCCCCAGCATTTT
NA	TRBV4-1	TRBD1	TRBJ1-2	CASSQDSQGVNGYTF	TGCGCCAGCAGCCAAGATAGCCAGGGGGTAAATGGCTACACCTTC
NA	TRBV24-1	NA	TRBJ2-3	CATSGPRGDTQYF	TGTGCCACCAGTGGTCCCAGGGGAGATACGCAGTATTTT
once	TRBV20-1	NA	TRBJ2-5	CSASGLGETQYF	TGCAGTGCTAGTGGGCTAGGGGAGACCCAGTACTTC
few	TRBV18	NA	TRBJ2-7	CASSPRTGLIYEQYF	TGTGCCAGCTCACCTAGGACAGGACTAATATACGAGCAGTACTTC
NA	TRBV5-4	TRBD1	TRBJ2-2	CASSLQGVYTGELFF	TGTGCCAGCAGCTTACAGGGGGTATACACCGGGGAGCTGTTTTTT
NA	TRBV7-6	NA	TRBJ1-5	CASSLSRDSNQPQHF	TGTGCCAGCAGCCTTTCCAGAGATAGCAATCAGCCCCAGCATTTT
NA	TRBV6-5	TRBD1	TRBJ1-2	CASSYQGTVNYGYTF	TGTGCCAGCAGTTACCAGGGGACAGTGAACTATGGCTACACCTTC
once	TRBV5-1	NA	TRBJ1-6	CASSLQLNSYNSPLHF	TGCGCCAGCAGCTTACAGCTTAACTCCTATAATTCACCCCTCCACTTT
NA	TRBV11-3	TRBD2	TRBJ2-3	CASSLGLGGADTQYF	TGTGCCAGCAGCTTGGGACTAGGTGGAGCAGATACGCAGTATTTT
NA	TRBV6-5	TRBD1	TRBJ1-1	CASSPGTGIYTEAFF	TGTGCCAGCAGCCCCGGGACAGGGATCTACACTGAAGCTTTCTTT
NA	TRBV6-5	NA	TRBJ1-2	CASSYSVLTPGGYTF	TGTGCCAGCAGTTACTCTGTTCTCACCCCTGGAGGCTACACCTTC
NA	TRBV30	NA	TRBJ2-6	CAWSAPWQGSGGANVLTF	TGTGCCTGGAGTGCCCCTTGGCAGGGCTCGGGGGGGGCCAACGTCCTGACTTTC
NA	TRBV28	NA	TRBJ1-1	CASSPTGTEAFF	TGTGCCAGCAGTCCGACGGGCACTGAAGCTTTCTTT
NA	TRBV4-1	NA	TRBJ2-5	CASSQGQLIQETQYF	TGCGCCAGCAGCCAAGGACAGCTAATCCAAGAGACCCAGTACTTC
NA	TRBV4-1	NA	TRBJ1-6	CASSQDATRSNSPLHF	TGCGCCAGCAGCCAAGATGCGACGCGGTCTAATTCACCCCTCCACTTT
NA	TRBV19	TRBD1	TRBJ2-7	CASSTLPGTGSRSYEQYF	TGTGCCAGTAGTACCCTTCCCGGGACAGGAAGTAGGTCCTACGAGCAGTACTTC
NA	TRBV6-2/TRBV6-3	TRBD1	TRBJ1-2	CASSYGQGYGYGYTF	TGTGCCAGCAGTTATGGACAGGGGTACGGCTATGGCTACACCTTC
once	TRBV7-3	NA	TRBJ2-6	CASSPKGGSGANVLTF	TGTGCCAGCAGCCCGAAGGGTGGCTCTGGGGCCAACGTCCTGACTTTC
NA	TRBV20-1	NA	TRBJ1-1	CSANRYTEAFF	TGCAGTGCTAACCGATACACTGAAGCTTTCTTT
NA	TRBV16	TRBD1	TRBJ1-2	CASSQGTGKVGYTF	TGTGCCAGCAGCCAAGGGACAGGGAAGGTTGGCTACACCTTC
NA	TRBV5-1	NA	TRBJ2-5	CASSTGRGNLDQYF	TGCGCCAGCAGCACTGGCCGGGGGAATTTGGACCAGTACTTC